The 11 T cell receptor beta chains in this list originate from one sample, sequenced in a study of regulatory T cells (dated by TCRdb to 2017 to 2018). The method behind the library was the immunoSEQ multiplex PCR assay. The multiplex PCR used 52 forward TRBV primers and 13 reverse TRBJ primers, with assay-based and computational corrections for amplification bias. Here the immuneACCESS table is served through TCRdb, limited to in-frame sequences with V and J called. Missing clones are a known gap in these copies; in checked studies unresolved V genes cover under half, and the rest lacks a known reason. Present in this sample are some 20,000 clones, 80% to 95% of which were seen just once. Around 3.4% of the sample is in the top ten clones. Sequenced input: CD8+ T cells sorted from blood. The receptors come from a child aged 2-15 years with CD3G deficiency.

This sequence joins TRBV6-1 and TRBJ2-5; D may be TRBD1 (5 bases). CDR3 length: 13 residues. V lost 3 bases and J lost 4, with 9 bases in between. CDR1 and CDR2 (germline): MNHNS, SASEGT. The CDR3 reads CASSERQIETQYF. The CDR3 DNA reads TGTGCCAGCAGTGAGCGACAGATAGAGACCCAGTACTTC.

For the CDR3, the DNA is TGTGCCAGCAGCTCCTACAGGGATGGTGAGCAGTTCTTC. It encodes CASSSYRDGEQFF. V usage is TRBV13 and J usage is TRBJ2-1; a weak D match, TRBD1 (6 bases). Germline CDR1 and CDR2: PRHDT and FYEKMQ (reference sequence). The CDR3 sequence is 13 residues long. Trimming stripped 4 bases from V and 9 bases from J, with 13 bases between.

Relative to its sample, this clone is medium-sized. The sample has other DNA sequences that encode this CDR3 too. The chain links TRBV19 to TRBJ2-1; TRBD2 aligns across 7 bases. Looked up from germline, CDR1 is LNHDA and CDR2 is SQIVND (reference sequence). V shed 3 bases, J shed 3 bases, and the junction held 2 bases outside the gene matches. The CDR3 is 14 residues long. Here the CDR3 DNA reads TGTGCCAGTAGTATGGGGGGGGACTACAATGAGCAGTTCTTC. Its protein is CASSMGGDYNEQFF.

CDR3 sequence reads: CASSMRTGLSTDTQYF. The CDR3 DNA sequence: TGTGCCAGTAGTATGCGGACGGGACTGAGCACAGATACGCAGTATTTT. The J gene is TRBJ2-3, the V gene TRBV19; D perhaps matches TRBD2 (6 bases). The CDR3 totals 16 residues. Germline CDR1 LNHDA, CDR2 SQIVND (reference sequence). V was cut by 3 bases and J by 0 bases, with 13 bases left in between.

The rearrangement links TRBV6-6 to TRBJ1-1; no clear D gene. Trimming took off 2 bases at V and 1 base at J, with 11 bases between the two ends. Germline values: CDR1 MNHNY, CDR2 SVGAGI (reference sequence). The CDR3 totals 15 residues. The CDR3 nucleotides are TGTGCCAGCAGTTACGGGTCTGGCCGGAACACTGAAGCTTTCTTT. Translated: CASSYGSGRNTEAFF.

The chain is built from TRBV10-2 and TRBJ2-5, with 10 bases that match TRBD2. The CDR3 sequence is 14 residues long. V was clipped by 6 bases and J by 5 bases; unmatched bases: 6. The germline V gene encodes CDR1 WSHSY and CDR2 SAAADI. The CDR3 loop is CASSLAGVGETQYF. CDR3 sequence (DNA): TGCGCCAGCAGCCTAGCGGGAGTTGGGGAGACCCAGTACTTC.

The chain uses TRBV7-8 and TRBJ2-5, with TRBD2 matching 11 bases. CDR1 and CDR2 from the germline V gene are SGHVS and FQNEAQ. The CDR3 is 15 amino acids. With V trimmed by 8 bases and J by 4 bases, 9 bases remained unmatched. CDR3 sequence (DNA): TGTGCCAGCCGCGCCGAGACTAGCGGGGCAGAGACCCAGTACTTC. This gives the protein CASRAETSGAETQYF.

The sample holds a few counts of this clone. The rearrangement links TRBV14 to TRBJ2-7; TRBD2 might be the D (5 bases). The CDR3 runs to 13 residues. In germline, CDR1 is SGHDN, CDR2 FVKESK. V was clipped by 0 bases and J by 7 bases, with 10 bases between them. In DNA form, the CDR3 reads TGTGCCAGCAGCCAAGAAGCTAGAGGGGAGCAGTACTTC. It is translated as CASSQEARGEQYF.

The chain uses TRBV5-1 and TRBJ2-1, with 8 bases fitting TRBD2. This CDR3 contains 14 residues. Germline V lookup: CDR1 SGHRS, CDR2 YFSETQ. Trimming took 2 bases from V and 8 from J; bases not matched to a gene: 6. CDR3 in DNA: TGCGCCAGCAGCTTAGCGGGAGTTGTGGATGAGCAGTTCTTC. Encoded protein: CASSLAGVVDEQFF. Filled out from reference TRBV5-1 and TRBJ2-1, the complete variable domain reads KAGVTQTPRYLIKTRGQQVTLSCSPISGHRSVSWYQQTPGQGLQFLFEYFSETQRNKGNFPGRFSGRQFSNSRSEMNVSTLELGDSALYLCASSLAGVVDEQFFGPGTRLTVL.

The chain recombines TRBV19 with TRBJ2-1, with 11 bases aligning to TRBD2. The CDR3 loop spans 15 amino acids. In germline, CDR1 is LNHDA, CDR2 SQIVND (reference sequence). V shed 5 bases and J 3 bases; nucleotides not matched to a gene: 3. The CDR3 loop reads CASSLTSGGYNEQFF. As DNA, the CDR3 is TGTGCCAGTAGTCTCACTAGCGGGGGCTACAATGAGCAGTTCTTC.

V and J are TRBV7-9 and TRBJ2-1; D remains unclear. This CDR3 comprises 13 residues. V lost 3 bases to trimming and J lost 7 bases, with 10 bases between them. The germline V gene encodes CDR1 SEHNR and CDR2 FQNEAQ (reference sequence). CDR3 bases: TGTGCCAGCAGCTTCGGCGGATCAAATGAGCAGTTCTTC. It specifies CASSFGGSNEQFF.